Each of the 13 T cell receptor beta chains below was sequenced from the same sample in a study of blood T cell repertoires in COVID-19. Clones were read by immunoSEQ multiplex PCR, and TCRdb kept only the in-frame ones, dropping some. There are 230,000 or so clones in the sample; approximately 80% occur only once, and around 1.5% lies in the top ten. The specimen sequenced was peripheral blood. The receptors shown here come from a middle-aged woman who had recovered from COVID-19.

CDR3: CASSSGGYGYTF. DNA for the CDR3: TGTGCCAGCAGTTCAGGGGGCTATGGCTACACCTTC. This chain connects TRBV12-3 or TRBV12-4 to TRBJ1-2; 7 positions agree with TRBD1. V was clipped by 4 bases and J by 4 bases; unmatched bases: 0. The CDR3 is 12 residues long.

V is TRBV12-3 or TRBV12-4 and J is TRBJ2-5; D possibly corresponds to TRBD1 (5 bases). Trimming took 3 bases from V and 4 from J, leaving 9 bases between them. There are 13 residues in the CDR3. CDR3 bases: TGTGCCAGCAGTTTTTGGGGCCGAGAGACCCAGTACTTC. Encoded protein: CASSFWGRETQYF.

This chain links TRBV6-6 with TRBJ2-7; 7 bases match TRBD1. V was clipped by 7 bases and J by 3 bases; unmatched bases: 9. Germline V lookup: CDR1 MNHNY, CDR2 SVGAGI (reference sequence). The CDR3 spans 14 residues. CDR3 in amino acids: CASKLGTANYEQYF. The DNA of the CDR3 is TGTGCCAGCAAATTAGGGACAGCAAACTACGAGCAGTACTTC.

The table lists this clone with a count of one. The rearrangement joins TRBV29-1 to TRBJ2-7; possibly TRBD2 for D (6 bases). The CDR3 length is 14 residues. Germline V gene lookup returns CDR1 SQVTM and CDR2 ANQGSEA. Deletions cut 4 bases from V and 3 bases from J, with 16 bases between. CDR3 bases: TGCAGCGTTGGTCTCGCGGGGCACAACTACGAGCAGTACTTC. Its translation is CSVGLAGHNYEQYF.

This chain links TRBV11-2 with TRBJ1-4; a possible D gene is TRBD1 (5 bases). The CDR3 has 16 amino acids. Trimming shortened V by 2 bases and J by 6 bases, and 16 bases separated the two germline ends. From germline, CDR1 is SGHAT and CDR2 FQNNGV. The CDR3 bases are TGTGCCAGCAGCTTATATGTCCGTTCGGGGGATGAAAAACTGTTTTTT. As protein: CASSLYVRSGDEKLFF.

V usage is TRBV3-1 (or the pseudogene TRBV3-2) and J usage is TRBJ1-1; D is possibly TRBD1 (6 bases). The CDR3 consists of 14 residues. Trimming shortened V by 2 bases and J by 5 bases, and 12 bases separated the two germline ends. Germline CDR1 is LGHDT and CDR2 is YNNKEL (reference sequence). For the CDR3, the DNA is TGTGCCAGCAGCCAAAATACAGGGCTAACTGAAGCTTTCTTT. Protein sequence: CASSQNTGLTEAFF.

The rearrangement joins TRBV9 to TRBJ2-1; the match to TRBD2 covers 8 bases. CDR1 SGDLS and CDR2 YYNGEE come from the germline V gene. V shed 3 bases, J shed 11 bases, and the junction held 4 bases outside the gene matches. The CDR3 runs 12 residues. The CDR3 region has the DNA TGTGCCAGCAGCGAACCTAGCGGGCAGCAGTTCTTC. This encodes CASSEPSGQQFF.

The chain carries TRBV6-5 and TRBJ2-3, with D possibly TRBD2 on 6 matching bases. Germline V gives CDR1 MNHEY, CDR2 SVGAGI. CDR3 size: 13 residues. V was trimmed by 6 bases and J by 12 bases, leaving 19 bases between them. CDR3 sequence (DNA): TGTGCCAGCAGGAGGCGGGGCAGACCAAATCAGTATTTT. Encoded protein: CASRRRGRPNQYF.

This chain links TRBV5-1 with TRBJ2-3, with a tentative D call TRBD2 (6 bases). This CDR3 comprises 16 residues. In germline, CDR1 is SGHRS, CDR2 YFSETQ. Deletions cut 2 bases from V and 4 bases from J, with 17 bases between. This chain's CDR3 is CASSLGAGWDADTQYF. CDR3 sequence (DNA): TGCGCCAGCAGCTTAGGGGCGGGGTGGGATGCAGATACGCAGTATTTT.

The chain has TRBV13 and TRBJ2-1, with TRBD1 identical over 9 bases. The CDR3 loop spans 16 amino acids. J lost 7 bases, V lost 3 bases, and 10 bases had no gene match. CDR1 is PRHDT and CDR2 is FYEKMQ in the germline V gene (reference sequence). CDR3 region: CASSFEGGTGKNEQFF. CDR3 in DNA: TGTGCCAGCAGCTTCGAGGGGGGGACAGGGAAGAATGAGCAGTTCTTC.

The V and J genes are TRBV4-3 and TRBJ2-2, with unresolved D. Per germline, CDR1 LGHNA and CDR2 YSLEER. Trimming cost V 5 bases and J 0 bases, with 16 bases left between them. The CDR3 covers 17 residues. In DNA, the CDR3 is TGCGCCAGCAGCACCCAACGTTACTCTGCGAACACCGGGGAGCTGTTTTTT. Translating it yields CASSTQRYSANTGELFF.

Note on this clone: The sample carries other DNA sequences with the same CDR3. This chain uses TRBV3-1 (or the pseudogene TRBV3-2) with TRBJ1-2; maybe TRBD1 (5 bases). The CDR3 sequence is 14 residues long. V was shortened by 1 base and J by 3 bases, with 9 bases between the two germline ends. Germline V gene data show CDR1 as LGHDT and CDR2 as YNNKEL (reference sequence). Written as DNA, the CDR3 is TGTGCCAGCAGCCAAGGTCCGGGGGACTATGGCTACACCTTC. It specifies CASSQGPGDYGYTF.

The chain carries TRBV27 and TRBJ2-7; perhaps TRBD1 as D (5 bases). V lost 0 bases and J 3 bases, leaving 9 bases between the germline ends. The CDR3 length is 14 residues. Germline lookup yields CDR1 MNHEY and CDR2 SMNVEV (reference sequence). The CDR3 bases are TGTGCCAGCAGTTTATCTAGGACATTCTACGAGCAGTACTTC. This translates into CASSLSRTFYEQYF.